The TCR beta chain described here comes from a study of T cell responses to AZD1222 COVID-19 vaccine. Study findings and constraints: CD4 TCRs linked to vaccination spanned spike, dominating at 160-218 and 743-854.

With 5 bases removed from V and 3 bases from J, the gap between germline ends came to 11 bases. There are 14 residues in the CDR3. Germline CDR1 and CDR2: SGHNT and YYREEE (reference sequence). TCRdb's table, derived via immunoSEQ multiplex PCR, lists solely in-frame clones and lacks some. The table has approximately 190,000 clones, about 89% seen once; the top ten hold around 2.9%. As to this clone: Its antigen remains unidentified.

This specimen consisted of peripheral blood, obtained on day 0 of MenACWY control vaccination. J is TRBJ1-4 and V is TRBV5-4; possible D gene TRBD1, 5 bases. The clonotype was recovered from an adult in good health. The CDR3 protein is CASSSQGANEKLFF. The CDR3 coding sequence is TGTGCCAGCAGTTCGCAGGGAGCTAATGAAAAACTGTTTTTT.